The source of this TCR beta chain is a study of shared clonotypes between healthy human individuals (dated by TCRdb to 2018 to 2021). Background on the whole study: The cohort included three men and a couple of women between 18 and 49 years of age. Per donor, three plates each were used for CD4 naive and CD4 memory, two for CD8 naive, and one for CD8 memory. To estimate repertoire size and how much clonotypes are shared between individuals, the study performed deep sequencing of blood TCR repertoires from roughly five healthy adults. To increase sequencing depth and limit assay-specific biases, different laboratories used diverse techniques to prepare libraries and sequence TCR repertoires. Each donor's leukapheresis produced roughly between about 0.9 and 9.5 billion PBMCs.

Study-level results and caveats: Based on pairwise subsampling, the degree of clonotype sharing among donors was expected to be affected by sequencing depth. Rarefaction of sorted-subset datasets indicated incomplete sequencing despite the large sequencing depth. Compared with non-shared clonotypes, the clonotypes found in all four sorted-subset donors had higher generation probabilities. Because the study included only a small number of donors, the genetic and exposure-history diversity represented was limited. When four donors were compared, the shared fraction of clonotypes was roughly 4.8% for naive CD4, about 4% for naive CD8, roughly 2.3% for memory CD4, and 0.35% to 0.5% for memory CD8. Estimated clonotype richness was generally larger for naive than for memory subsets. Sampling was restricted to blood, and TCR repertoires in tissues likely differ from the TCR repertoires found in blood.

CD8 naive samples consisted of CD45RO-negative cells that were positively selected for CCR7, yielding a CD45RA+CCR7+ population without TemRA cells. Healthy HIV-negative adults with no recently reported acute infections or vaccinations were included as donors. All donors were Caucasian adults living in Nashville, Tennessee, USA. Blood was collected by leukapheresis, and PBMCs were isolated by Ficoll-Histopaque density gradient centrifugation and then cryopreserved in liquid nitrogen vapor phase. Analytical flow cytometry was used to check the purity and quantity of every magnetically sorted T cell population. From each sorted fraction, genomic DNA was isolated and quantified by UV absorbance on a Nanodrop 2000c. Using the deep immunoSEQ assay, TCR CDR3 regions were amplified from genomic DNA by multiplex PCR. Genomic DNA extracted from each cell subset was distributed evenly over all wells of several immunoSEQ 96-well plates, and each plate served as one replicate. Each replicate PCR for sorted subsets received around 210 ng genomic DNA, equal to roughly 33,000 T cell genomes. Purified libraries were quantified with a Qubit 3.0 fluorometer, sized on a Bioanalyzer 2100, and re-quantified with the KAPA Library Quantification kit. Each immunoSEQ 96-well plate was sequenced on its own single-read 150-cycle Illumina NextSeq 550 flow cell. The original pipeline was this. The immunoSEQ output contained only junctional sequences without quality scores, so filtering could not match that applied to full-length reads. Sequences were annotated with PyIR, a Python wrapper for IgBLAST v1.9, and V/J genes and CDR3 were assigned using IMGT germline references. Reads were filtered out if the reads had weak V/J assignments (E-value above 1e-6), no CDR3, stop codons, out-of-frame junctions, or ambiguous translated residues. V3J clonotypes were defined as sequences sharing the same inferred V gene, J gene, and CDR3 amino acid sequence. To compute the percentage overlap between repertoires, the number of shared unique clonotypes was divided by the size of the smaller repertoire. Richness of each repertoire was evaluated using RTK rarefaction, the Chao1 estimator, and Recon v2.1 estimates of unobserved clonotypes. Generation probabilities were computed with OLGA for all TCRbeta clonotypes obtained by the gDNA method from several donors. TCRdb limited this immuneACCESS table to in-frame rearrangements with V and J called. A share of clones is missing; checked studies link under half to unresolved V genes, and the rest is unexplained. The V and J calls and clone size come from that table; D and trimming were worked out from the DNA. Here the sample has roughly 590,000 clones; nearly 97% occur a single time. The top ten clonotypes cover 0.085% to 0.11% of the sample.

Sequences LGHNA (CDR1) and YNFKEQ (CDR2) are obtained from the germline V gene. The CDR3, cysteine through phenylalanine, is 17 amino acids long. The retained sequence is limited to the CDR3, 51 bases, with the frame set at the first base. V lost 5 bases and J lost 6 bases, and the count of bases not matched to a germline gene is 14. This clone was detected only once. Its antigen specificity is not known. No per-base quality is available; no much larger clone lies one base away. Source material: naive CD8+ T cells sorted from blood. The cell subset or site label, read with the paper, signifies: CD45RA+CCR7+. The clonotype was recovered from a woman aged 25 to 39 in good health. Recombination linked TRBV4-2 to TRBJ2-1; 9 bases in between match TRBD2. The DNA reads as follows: TGTGCCAGCAGCACCCCTAAGACTAGCGGAATATTCAATGAGCAGTTCTTC. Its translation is CASSTPKTSGIFNEQFF.